The 29 T cell receptor beta chains listed next were all sequenced from one sample in a study of Ad26.COV2.S vaccination and SARS-CoV-2 variants. Treatment indicated: some 20 received Ad26.COV2.S at low or high dose, single or two shots; five or six received placebo; per-sample allocation not given. Material that was analyzed had been drawn on day 63 after the first vaccine or placebo injection. Generated by immunoSEQ multiplex PCR, the TCRdb table keeps only in-frame clones and is missing some. Among some 520,000 clones listed, around 88% were seen once. The sample was peripheral blood, taken in a trial of Ad26.COV2.S vaccine versus placebo. The receptors stem from a person between 18 and 65 years old who received the Ad26.COV2.S COVID-19 vaccine or a placebo.

The CDR3 is CASSHGGQGPYEQYF. Written as DNA, the CDR3 is TGTGCCAGCAGCCACGGTGGACAGGGACCCTACGAGCAGTACTTC. The chain has TRBV28 and TRBJ2-7, with TRBD1 matching 8 bases. This CDR3 comprises 15 residues. The V segment lost 6 bases and the J segment 2 bases; nucleotides outside the gene matches: 9. Germline V lookup: CDR1 MDHEN, CDR2 SYDVKM.

The chain couples TRBV12-3 or TRBV12-4 to TRBJ1-2; D unresolved. The CDR3 is made up of 11 amino acids. V lost 4 bases to trimming and J lost 7 bases, with 7 bases between them. DNA of the CDR3: TGTGCCAGCAGTTCGTGGGGTGGCTACACCTTC. This gives the protein CASSSWGGYTF.

The rearrangement links TRBV7-2 to TRBJ2-7, with D unresolved. The CDR3 contains 12 residues. The germline CDR1 and CDR2 sequences are SGHTA and FQGNSA. V was cut by 1 base and J by 2 bases, with 3 bases left in between. The CDR3 DNA sequence: TGTGCCAGCAGCTTAGTGACCTACGAGCAGTACTTC. Encoded protein: CASSLVTYEQYF.

The chain recombines TRBV10-3 with TRBJ2-2, with D possibly TRBD1 on 5 matching bases. This CDR3 has 14 amino acids. V shed 6 bases and J shed 4 bases, with 12 bases lying between them. Germline-derived CDR1 and CDR2 are ENHRY and SYGVKD. Written as DNA, the CDR3 is TGTGCCATCAGGGATTCAACAGGCACCGGGGAGCTGTTTTTT. It translates to CAIRDSTGTGELFF.

This rearrangement joins TRBV28 to TRBJ2-7; D may be TRBD2 (7 bases). The germline V gene has CDR1 MDHEN and CDR2 SYDVKM. V dropped 5 bases and J dropped 6 bases, with 14 bases sitting between them. The CDR3 extends over 13 amino acids. The CDR3 spells CASSRGGSGEQYF. Here the CDR3 DNA reads TGTGCCAGCAGTAGGGGGGGTTCGGGCGAGCAGTACTTC.

This clone was counted between two and nine times. The rearrangement links TRBV28 to TRBJ1-5; TRBD1 aligns across 9 bases. The germline CDR1 and CDR2 sequences are MDHEN and SYDVKM. Trimming cost V 4 bases and J 5 bases; bases outside gene matches: 12. The CDR3 has 17 amino acids. CDR3 nucleotides: TGTGCCAGCAGTTCCCAAGGACAGGGGAGGGGGTATCAGCCCCAGCATTTT. It encodes CASSSQGQGRGYQPQHF.

V gene TRBV18 combines with J gene TRBJ1-5; TRBD1 matches at 7 bases. The V segment lost 3 bases and the J segment 4 bases; nucleotides outside the gene matches: 9. The CDR3 loop spans 16 amino acids. Germline CDR1 KGHSH, CDR2 LQKENI. The CDR3 DNA reads as TGTGCCAGCTCACCGCCAACAGGGGCGAATAATCAGCCCCAGCATTTT. This codes for CASSPPTGANNQPQHF.

This chain joins TRBV10-3 and TRBJ2-7, with 8 bases matching TRBD1. The CDR3 totals 13 residues. Unmatched junction bases numbered 8, after V lost 11 bases and J lost 2 bases. Germline CDR1 and CDR2: ENHRY and SYGVKD. The CDR3 DNA sequence: TGTGCCGCCTCAGGGGGCCAAGCCTACGAGCAGTACTTC. Translated: CAASGGQAYEQYF.

V is TRBV18 and J is TRBJ2-1; unclear D gene. Germline CDR1 is KGHSH and CDR2 is LQKENI. The CDR3 has 12 amino acids. Trimming removed 4 bases from V and 8 bases from J, with 9 bases in between. CDR3 sequence reads: CASSLRVDEQFF. The CDR3 bases are TGTGCCAGCTCACTCAGAGTGGATGAGCAGTTCTTC.

V usage is TRBV20-1 and J usage is TRBJ1-1; TRBD1 is a possible D gene (6 bases). The CDR3 runs to 12 residues. Germline lookup yields CDR1 DFQATT and CDR2 SNEGSKA (reference sequence). The V end lost 3 bases, the J end lost 3 bases, and 8 bases lay between the germline ends. CDR3 in DNA: TGCAGTGCTAGTGGGGGGCACACTGAAGCTTTCTTT. Its translation is CSASGGHTEAFF.

This clone was observed once. The chain links TRBV18 to TRBJ1-1, with D maybe TRBD1 (6 bases). Trimming left V 0 bases short and J 0 bases short, with 11 bases between. The germline CDR1 and CDR2 sequences are KGHSH and LQKENI. The CDR3 runs 16 residues. CDR3 in amino acids: CASSPPAGAMNTEAFF. The CDR3 nucleotides read TGTGCCAGCTCACCACCGGCGGGGGCAATGAACACTGAAGCTTTCTTT.

The gene calls are TRBV30 and TRBJ2-7; D ambiguous. CDR3 size: 12 residues. Trimming cost V 2 bases and J 4 bases, with 9 bases left between them. Germline CDR1 reads GTSNPN; CDR2 reads SVGIG (reference sequence). The CDR3 bases are TGTGCCTGGAGTATGACCGATTACGAGCAGTACTTC. It translates to CAWSMTDYEQYF.

The chain is built from TRBV7-2 and TRBJ2-2, with D maybe TRBD2 (6 bases). The V end was cut by 1 base, the J end by 2 bases, with 11 bases between. Germline V gives CDR1 SGHTA, CDR2 FQGNSA. CDR3 length: 16 residues. The CDR3 reads CASSLGVAVNTGELFF. The CDR3 DNA reads as TGTGCCAGCAGCTTAGGGGTAGCGGTAAACACCGGGGAGCTGTTTTTT. Based on the CDR3 plus reference TRBV7-2 and TRBJ2-2, the full variable domain is GAGVSQSPSNKVTEKGKDVELRCDPISGHTALYWYRQSLGQGLEFLIYFQGNSAPDKSGLPSDRFSAERTGGSVSTLTIQRTQQEDSAVYLCASSLGVAVNTGELFFGEGSRLTVL.

The chain employs TRBV6-5 and TRBJ1-6; unclear D gene. Between the trimmed V and J ends, which lost 6 bases and 5 bases, there was a span of 14 bases. CDR3 length: 15 amino acids. Germline lookup yields CDR1 MNHEY and CDR2 SVGAGI. Here the CDR3 reads CASSREPANNSPLHF. The CDR3 DNA reads TGTGCCAGCAGCCGGGAGCCAGCTAATAATTCACCCCTCCACTTT.

This sequence joins TRBV7-9 and TRBJ1-6; D perhaps matches TRBD1 (6 bases). V was trimmed by 5 bases and J by 5 bases, leaving 19 bases between them. CDR1 is SEHNR, CDR2 FQNEAQ, per germline (reference sequence). The CDR3 loop spans 17 amino acids. The DNA for the CDR3 is TGTGCCAGCAGCCAACCCACCCGACAGGTGAATAATTCACCCCTCCACTTT. Amino acids: CASSQPTRQVNNSPLHF.

The chain joins TRBV4-3 to TRBJ1-1; possibly TRBD1 for D (5 bases). The CDR3 is 17 residues long. Trimming pared 0 bases from V and 0 bases from J, leaving 14 bases between. Germline V lookup: CDR1 LGHNA, CDR2 YSLEER. This CDR3 reads CASSQDNRFIMNTEAFF. The CDR3 coding sequence is TGCGCCAGCAGCCAAGACAACAGGTTCATAATGAACACTGAAGCTTTCTTT.

The CDR3 is CASSEPALAYNEQFF. The CDR3 DNA reads TGCGCCAGCAGTGAGCCTGCCTTAGCCTACAATGAGCAGTTCTTC. The chain is built from TRBV10-2 and TRBJ2-1; D remains unclear. CDR1 is WSHSY and CDR2 is SAAADI in the germline V gene. V lost 2 bases to trimming and J lost 2 bases, with 10 bases between them. The CDR3 has 15 amino acids.

V usage is TRBV4-1 and J usage is TRBJ1-1; 7 bases are shared with TRBD1. The CDR3 totals 15 residues. Germline CDR1 MGHRA, CDR2 YSYEKL. With 3 bases clipped from V and 1 base from J, the junction kept 5 bases outside the gene matches. The CDR3 coding sequence is TGCGCCAGCAGCCAGACCGGGACAGCGAACACTGAAGCTTTCTTT. This sequence encodes CASSQTGTANTEAFF.

The chain recombines TRBV6-5 with TRBJ2-7, with TRBD2 identical over 12 bases. V trimming: 4 bases; J trimming: 3 bases; junction bases outside the gene matches: 1. The CDR3 totals 14 residues. Germline-derived CDR1 and CDR2 are MNHEY and SVGAGI. The CDR3 loop is CASSSSGRGYEQYF. As DNA, the CDR3 is TGTGCCAGCAGTTCTAGCGGGAGGGGCTACGAGCAGTACTTC.

The CDR3 nucleotides read TGTGCCAGCAGCCCGGACCATTCTGGGGCCAACGTCCTGACTTTC. Protein sequence: CASSPDHSGANVLTF. The V and J genes are TRBV7-2 and TRBJ2-6; D is undetermined. The CDR3 has 15 residues. V was pared by 5 bases and J by 1 base, with 9 bases between. Germline CDR1 reads SGHTA; CDR2 reads FQGNSA.

V usage is TRBV5-6 and J usage is TRBJ1-1, with a weak D call TRBD1 (5 bases). The CDR3 loop spans 11 amino acids. The germline gives CDR1 SGHDT, CDR2 YYEEEE. V gave up 3 bases and J gave up 10 bases, with 10 bases separating them. The CDR3 DNA reads TGTGCCAGCAGCTCCGGGGGTGCAGCTTTCTTT. Translated, it gives CASSSGGAAFF.

The chain has TRBV2 and TRBJ2-3; D remains ambiguous. The CDR3 contains 15 residues. The germline gives CDR1 SNHLY, CDR2 FYNNEI. With 6 bases removed from V and 0 bases from J, the gap between germline ends came to 13 bases. The CDR3 sequence is CASSVDLSSTDTQYF. The CDR3, as DNA: TGTGCCAGCAGCGTCGATCTATCTAGCACAGATACGCAGTATTTT. Drawing the rest from reference TRBV2 and TRBJ2-3, the complete variable domain is EPEVTQTPSHQVTQMGQEVILRCVPISNHLYFYWYRQILGQKVEFLVSFYNNEISEKSEIFDDQFSVERPDGSNFTLKIRSTKLEDSAMYFCASSVDLSSTDTQYFGPGTRLTVL.

The genes are TRBV7-8 and TRBJ2-2; D may be TRBD1 or TRBD2 (5 bases each). This CDR3 spans 16 amino acids. The V gene lost 1 base and the J gene lost 3 bases, with 12 bases spanning the gap. Germline V gives CDR1 SGHVS, CDR2 FQNEAQ. The CDR3 DNA reads TGTGCCAGCAGCTTAGGATCGGGACGATACACCGGGGAGCTGTTTTTT. Amino acids: CASSLGSGRYTGELFF.

The chain is built from TRBV7-5 and TRBJ1-2; TRBD1 is taken as the D call from the table, unchecked against the DNA. TRBV7-5 is deemed a pseudogene. This CDR3 spans 15 amino acids. CDR3 DNA sequence: TGTGCCAGAAGCAACGGACACCCCGGTAACTATGGCTACACCTTC. Translation gives CARSNGHPGNYGYTF.

The chain combines TRBV2 with TRBJ2-6; possibly TRBD1 for D (5 bases). This CDR3 spans 18 amino acids. Per germline, CDR1 SNHLY and CDR2 FYNNEI. The V and J ends lost 0 bases and 4 bases respectively, with 16 bases between them. The CDR3 bases are TGTGCCAGCAGTGAAGCCCTGACAGCGTTGGGGGGGGCCAACGTCCTGACTTTC. The encoded protein is CASSEALTALGGANVLTF.

The chain employs TRBV7-2 and TRBJ1-2; 8 positions match TRBD1. With 6 bases clipped from V and 2 bases from J, the junction kept 8 bases outside the gene matches. Germline V CDR1 and CDR2: SGHTA, FQGNSA. This CDR3 spans 15 amino acids. The CDR3 is CASRPTGALNYGYTF. CDR3 nucleotides: TGTGCCAGCAGACCGACAGGGGCGCTAAACTATGGCTACACCTTC. Together with reference TRBV7-2 and TRBJ1-2, the CDR3 gives the full variable domain: GAGVSQSPSNKVTEKGKDVELRCDPISGHTALYWYRQSLGQGLEFLIYFQGNSAPDKSGLPSDRFSAERTGGSVSTLTIQRTQQEDSAVYLCASRPTGALNYGYTFGSGTRLTVV.

The chain uses TRBV3-1 (or the pseudogene TRBV3-2) and TRBJ2-7; 8 nucleotides agree with TRBD2. The V and J ends lost 4 bases and 0 bases, in that order; junction bases with no gene match: 8. The CDR3 has 16 amino acids. Germline V lookup: CDR1 LGHDT, CDR2 YNNKEL (reference sequence). The CDR3 loop reads CASSPPSGSSSYEQYF. CDR3 DNA sequence: TGTGCCAGCAGCCCACCTAGCGGGTCGAGCTCCTACGAGCAGTACTTC.

Details on this clone: This CDR3 is missing its conserved last phenylalanine or tryptophan, likely due to a read error. The limits of the CDR3 on the DNA are not certain, so only TCRdb's listed CDR3 is given. The gene calls are TRBV28 and TRBJ2-7. The CDR3 numbers 10 amino acids, ends counted. Germline V lookup: CDR1 MDHEN, CDR2 SYDVKM. CDR3 region: CASSLDLGNS.

The V call is TRBV7-2, the J call TRBJ2-4, with D unclear. Looked up from germline, CDR1 is SGHTA and CDR2 is FQGNSA. The CDR3 has 14 residues. V was pared by 2 bases and J by 11 bases, with 16 bases between. The CDR3 nucleotides read TGTGCCAGCAGCTTATTCAGAGCCCAAACGGTTCAGTACTTC. Protein sequence: CASSLFRAQTVQYF.